Listed below are T cell receptor beta chains from one sample, sequenced in a study of T cells after posttransplantation cyclophosphamide. Profiling relied on immunoSEQ multiplex PCR, and the TCRdb table lists in-frame clones only, not all of them. The record shows 37,000 or so clones for this sample, with no singletons present. Specimen: PBMCs. These receptors all stem from a man in his thirties or forties in good health and a related stem cell transplant donor. CDR3s include the opening cysteine and the closing phenylalanine or tryptophan.

j_call cdr3_length v_call cdr3_aa
TRBJ2-3 14 TRBV6-2/TRBV6-3 CASNLGGPTDTQYF
TRBJ1-1 17 TRBV7-9 CASSLAAGTGLNTEAFF
TRBJ2-1 15 TRBV7-3 CASSPSGGPYNEQFF
TRBJ2-7 12 TRBV10-3 CATQDRVYEQYF
TRBJ1-6 13 TRBV2 CASSGQGNSPLHF
TRBJ1-6 14 TRBV6-5 CASSYSQGTSPLHF
TRBJ2-7 11 TRBV6-5 CASTRGDEQYF
TRBJ1-3 16 TRBV5-1 CASSFTGPSSGNTIYF
TRBJ2-5 15 TRBV7-2 CASSLGLEYQETQYF
TRBJ2-3 18 TRBV4-2 CASSQDRSGEGEKDTQYF
TRBJ1-5 13 TRBV6-1 CASSEAQGGPQHF
TRBJ2-5 13 TRBV9 CASSAQGGETQYF
TRBJ1-5 12 TRBV19 CASKQGNQPQHF
TRBJ1-6 17 TRBV4-3 CASSQDKGETLGSPLHF
TRBJ2-1 16 TRBV9 CASSVTQGVDYNEQFF
TRBJ2-5 11 TRBV12-3/TRBV12-4 CASSFKETQYF
TRBJ2-3 15 TRBV19 CASSSASGASDTQYF
TRBJ1-2 15 TRBV6-5 CASSLQGAGNYGYTF
TRBJ1-2 15 TRBV6-5 CASSYLGQKLTGYTF
TRBJ1-6 17 TRBV7-9 CASRKTGTGINNSPLHF
TRBJ1-5 15 TRBV6-5 CASSYGQNSNQPQHF
TRBJ2-1 16 TRBV6-6 CASSYRRGGEANEQFF
TRBJ2-1 15 TRBV6-2/TRBV6-3 CASSYSGTGMGEQFF
TRBJ2-1 16 TRBV19 CASSIQSGGARGEQFF
TRBJ2-1 16 TRBV2 CASMKTSGGAKNEQFF
TRBJ2-5 15 TRBV12-3/TRBV12-4 CASSFTGLGGETQYF
TRBJ1-2 16 TRBV27 CASSFSGTGVNYGYTF
TRBJ1-1 15 TRBV19 CASSIRGPGNTEAFF
TRBJ2-5 12 TRBV7-9 CASSLSRETQYF
TRBJ1-3 12 TRBV29-1 CSVRTDGNTIYF
TRBJ1-1 11 TRBV29-1 CSARTGHEAFF
TRBJ2-3 15 TRBV5-1 CASSSTSRSTDTQYF
TRBJ2-7 11 TRBV6-5 CASSNRVEQYF
TRBJ2-2 13 TRBV6-1 CASSDRDTGELFF
TRBJ1-5 13 TRBV6-5 CASSYLQYQPQHF
TRBJ2-5 15 TRBV7-2 CASSLGSRNLETQYF
TRBJ2-5 11 TRBV20-1 CSAKQGETQYF